Listed here is a single T cell receptor (beta chain). There is no known antigen for this receptor. One base away there is no much larger clone; base qualities are not given. This sample was included in a study of cytomegalovirus exposure and HLA in healthy donors listed by TCRdb under 2017. Study-wide context: In an earlier analysis of 450 to 750 of the donors, less than 350 Gb of sequence data and 120 million or so unique TCR beta sequences from about 179 million T cells were reported. To study patterns of TCR occurrence, a later analysis re-analyzed previously published TCR beta repertoires from 500 to 850 donors and added high-resolution HLA genotyping. Four to six DR-DQ haplotypes were handled as single units for association and clustering because linkage in the cohort was strong. Besides the first cohort of roughly 700 subjects, a separate validation cohort made up of about 120 different subjects was used. Typing coverage differed by locus: A, B, C, DRB1 and DQB1 were typed in about 620-630 donors, DQA1 in 522, DPA1 in approximately 600, and DPB1 in 472. Alongside the repertoire data, information on donor age, sex, ethnicity and CMV serostatus was compiled. The study profiled the T cell repertoires of hundreds of subjects by immunosequencing and related them to cytomegalovirus serostatus. The study combined high-throughput TCR immunosequencing, statistical association of individual TCRs with disease status, and machine learning to predict cytomegalovirus infection status. Across 398 genotyped donors of the cohort, an average of approximately 200,000 unique TCR beta nucleotide sequences per donor were sequenced, and 15% to 20% of those sequences were non-productive. The aim of the study was to test whether cataloging public T cell receptors could identify signatures of past pathogen exposure. A later genetic analysis took genome-wide SNP genotypes for about three fifths of the roughly 700 donors and used that subset as a discovery cohort. Of the 300 to 450 genotyped donors, about 80% fell in the genetic ancestry cluster associated with self-reported Caucasian donors. All discovery cohort repertoires had been generated using a single sequencing platform. Rather than using new phenotypic data, the later analysis identified candidate immune exposures from TCR beta sequences and from how often those sequences occurred across donors. To decide whether each TCR beta V gene segment behaved as functional or pseudogenic, an earlier analysis of fewer than 750 of the donors relied on high-throughput TCR beta sequencing. Class I and class II HLA loci were covered by the typing at four-digit resolution. An early release covering roughly 600 HLA-typed donors comprised 250 to 350 gigabases of sequencing data and around 85 million unique TCR sequences.

The cohort consisted of 650 to 850 healthy bone marrow donors. All cohort members were sampled while nominally healthy, although unrecorded immune exposures were likely present. The donor tested CMV seropositive, placing the donor among the 289 seropositive members of the cohort. Each donor provided a peripheral blood sample, and peripheral blood mononuclear cells were used for TCR beta sequencing. Genomic DNA extraction from the blood cell samples was performed with the Qiagen DNeasy Blood Extraction Kit. Results and caveats for the whole study, not just this receptor: The classifier was reported to diagnose cytomegalovirus status with high specificity and sensitivity in both the original and validation cohorts. Because counts were too low, roughly 18 rarely observed V segments, including chromosome 9 orphons, were left out of the earlier analysis of about 620 of the donors. A cluster of highly shared sequence variants was judged likely to represent a technical artifact of the sequencing pipeline. Because HLA typing was unavailable for some donors at each locus, only the typed subset was used in association tests. A later analysis found that HLA-associated TCR beta chains were more clonally expanded and had lower generation probabilities than equally common non-associated chains. An earlier analysis of approximately 500 of the donors showed that most TCR beta V segments appeared in productive rearrangements either about 87% or about 30% of the time, which broadly matched IMGT annotations. The only immune exposure information available for the cohort was CMV serostatus. V-gene and J-gene trimming of TCR beta chains was associated with a missense DCLRE1C variant in a later genetic analysis, and the association was replicated in an independent cohort. Sequencing depth was assumed to be roughly uniform across donors in the presence/absence analyses, though that assumption may not hold. The authors suggested that the approach could potentially be extended to other disease states and immunological phenotypes. While some public TCRs were present in many individuals, most TCR sequences turned up only very rarely across donors. Linkage disequilibrium might explain the correlated functional status among segregating V segments, but an unknown experimental factor could not be excluded. Specific HLA alleles were associated with 15,000 to 20,000 TCR beta sequences at a false discovery rate of 0.05 in a later analysis. A later analysis found that TCR association rates varied across HLA loci, with DRB1 alleles showing the most associated TCRs and HLA-C alleles the fewest. Some IMGT-functional V segments, including TRBV6-2 and TRBV6-3, could not be told apart with the 87-base-pair reads, so those segments were excluded. Assigning TCR associations to individual alleles was difficult when HLA alleles, especially DR and DQ, strongly co-occurred. A later analysis reported that several top co-occurrence clusters appeared linked to parvovirus B19, influenza, CMV and Epstein-Barr virus. This cohort had only TCR beta chains sequenced, and the lack of alpha or paired-chain data limited which features could be detected. A total of 164 TCR beta chains were listed by the study as associated with cytomegalovirus. A further reported finding was that TCR beta sequences accurately predicted the HLA-A and HLA-B alleles for most subjects in the first cohort. A few of the identified cytomegalovirus-associated TCR beta chains were confirmed in vitro to be specific for cytomegalovirus antigens. In a later analysis, most CMV-associated TCR beta chains were found to appear HLA-restricted, with HLA associations seemingly driven largely by CMV exposure. Compared with the approximately 720-donor mean, donors in an Asian-associated ancestry cluster had fewer N-insertions in productive TCRs, according to a later genetic analysis.

Libraries came from the immunoSEQ multiplex PCR assay. For the multiplex PCR, a mixture combining 60 forward primers for TCR Vbeta segments and 13 reverse primers for TCR Jbeta segments was used. The CDR3 region of rearranged TCR beta genes was amplified from genomic DNA by a multiplex PCR assay. On the Illumina HiSeq System, the amplified TCR beta libraries were sequenced as 87-base-pair reads. In the authors' own workflow: A later analysis tallied about 77 million unique TCR beta chains across the 650 to 750 repertoires, and some 12 million of those chains were shared by two or more donors. A nearest-neighbor algorithm error-corrected the raw reads and collapsed the reads into unique sequences, merging closely related sequences to remove PCR and sequencing errors. V, D and J gene segments were assigned by aligning CDR3 sequences to IMGT reference sequences. For a sequence to be retained, a match of at least six nucleotides to both a V gene segment and a J gene segment was required. A rearrangement counted as productive if the CDR3 had no stop codons and remained in frame with V and J, and every other rearrangement counted as non-productive. CDR3 was defined according to IMGT convention as the region running from the second conserved V-encoded cysteine to the conserved J-encoded phenylalanine. Sequences without an unambiguous match to a single V gene segment were excluded from the earlier analysis of a few hundred of the donors. In an earlier analysis of some 590 of the donors, a V segment was called functional when productive rearrangements were above 56.7%, and segregating when the standard deviation between donors exceeded 5%. A statistical classification framework was developed to diagnose cytomegalovirus status using the catalog of TCR beta chain sequences. A later analysis assigned V and J genes by comparing TCR nucleotide sequences with IMGT/GENE-DB human TR gene sequences. A later analysis assigned CDR3 sequences and most-parsimonious VDJ recombination scenarios with the TCRdist pipeline. A later analysis defined each TCR beta chain by its CDR3 amino acid sequence plus V-gene family, and excluded reads lacking a unique V-gene family. As a way to deal with suspected cross-contamination and a sequencing artifact, a later analysis dropped hundreds of nucleotide sequences that were highly shared and had low generation probability. In a later analysis, a clonal expansion index for each public chain was calculated from normalized within-repertoire ranks of inferred template counts. In a later analysis, generation probabilities were computed with a VDJ recombination model fitted to out-of-frame rearrangements, and the resulting probabilities were checked against IGoR. In a later analysis, hypergeometric tests were used to score TCR-TCR, TCR-HLA and TCR-CMV co-occurrence, with a repertoire-size bias correction applied to TCR pairs. To estimate false discovery rates, a later analysis permuted the HLA or CMV assignments 20 times. In a later analysis, co-occurring TCRs were grouped with DBSCAN, and TCRdist sequence similarity was added when clustering was performed within HLA-allele-positive subsets. Co-occurrence clustering excluded repertoires with fewer than 30,000 or more than 120,000 public chains, plus five with anomalous nucleotide sharing. Not all clones reach the TCRdb copy of this immuneACCESS table, which keeps in-frame sequences only. Checked studies attribute under half of the gap to unresolved V genes and leave the rest unexplained. That table supplies the V and J calls and clone size; D and trimming were determined from the DNA. This sample lists 150,000 to 200,000 clones; about 85% were detected once. The ten largest clones represent 2% to 2.5% of the sample.

V and J are truncated by 1 base and 0 bases respectively, leaving an intervening sequence of 19 bases. CDR1 and CDR2, per the germline V gene, are SGHDN and FVKESK. CDR3 length: 20 amino acids, cysteine to phenylalanine. This entry keeps only the CDR3 DNA: 60 bases, framed from base 1. The sequence was collected from a man younger than 35 in good health and CMV-seropositive. The chain couples TRBV14 to TRBJ1-6; D gene: possibly TRBD1, on 5 matching bases. Material: PBMCs. The nucleotide sequence is given as TGTGCCAGCAGCCAAGGGTCGGCAGGGTCACCCAGCTCCTATAATTCACCCCTCCACTTT. It codes for CASSQGSAGSPSSYNSPLHF. The full variable domain, completed from the reference TRBV14 and TRBJ1-6 proteins outside the CDR3, reads EAGVTQFPSHSVIEKGQTVTLRCDPISGHDNLYWYRRVMGKEIKFLLHFVKESKQDESGMPNNRFLAERTGGTYSTLKVQPAELEDSGVYFCASSQGSAGSPSSYNSPLHFGNGTRLTVT.